These T cell receptor beta chains were read from a single sample in a study of vaccination and CD4 T cells after COVID-19. These TCRs' antigens remain unknown. TCRdb re-called the PCR reads through MiXCR, storing one row per CDR3 protein. The sample contains some 14,000 distinct CDR3 sequences, about 51% of which appear only once. The sequencing input was CD4+ T cells from blood, cultured in vitro. These receptors were taken from a human donor who had recovered from COVID-19. Both conserved end residues are part of each CDR3. The order of the fields is D gene, J gene, clone size, V gene, CDR3 protein, CDR3 DNA. A D gene is named only where the DNA matches it firmly. Clone size appears in some rows only: once, few, many, or a class for an expanded clone.

>TRBD2|TRBJ2-2|-|TRBV2
CASSVWTSDSGELFF
TGTGCCAGCAGTGTGTGGACTAGCGACTCCGGGGAGCTGTTTTTT
>-|TRBJ2-5|-|TRBV30
CAWSGSQETQYF
TGTGCCTGGAGTGGATCACAAGAGACCCAGTACTTC
>TRBD1|TRBJ1-5|few|TRBV30
CAWSKGTVNSNQPQHF
TGTGCCTGGAGTAAGGGGACAGTAAATAGCAATCAGCCCCAGCATTTT
>-|TRBJ1-1|-|TRBV30
CAWSQRSEAFF
TGTGCCTGGAGTCAAAGGTCTGAAGCTTTCTTT
>-|TRBJ1-2|few|TRBV20-1
CSARNAGTEGGYTF
TGCAGTGCTAGAAACGCCGGGACGGAAGGTGGCTACACCTTC
>-|TRBJ2-7|-|TRBV7-2
CASSLGIGHTYEQYF
TGTGCCAGCAGCTTAGGGATCGGGCACACCTACGAGCAGTACTTC
>TRBD2|TRBJ2-3|-|TRBV6-2/TRBV6-3
CASKGLLGDTQYF
TGTGCCAGCAAGGGACTACTAGGAGATACGCAGTATTTT
>-|TRBJ1-5|-|TRBV5-8
CASSLDRDSNQPQHF
TGTGCCAGCAGCTTGGACAGGGATTCAAATCAGCCCCAGCATTTT
>-|TRBJ1-5|few|TRBV7-8
CASSLDGNQPQHF
TGTGCCAGCAGCTTAGATGGGAATCAGCCCCAGCATTTT
>-|TRBJ1-2|-|TRBV27
CASSLVASNLRGYTF
TGTGCCAGCTCCTTAGTGGCAAGTAATTTACGTGGCTACACCTTC
>TRBD2|TRBJ2-1|few|TRBV20-1
CSALSRLAGYNEQFF
TGCAGTGCTTTATCGAGACTAGCGGGATACAATGAGCAGTTCTTC
>-|TRBJ1-6|few|TRBV6-5
CASSYERSPLHF
TGTGCCAGCAGTTACGAGAGGTCACCCCTCCACTTT
>TRBD2|TRBJ2-7|-|TRBV20-1
CSAPSLIAGLYEQYF
TGCAGTGCCCCCAGCTTGATAGCGGGGCTCTACGAGCAGTACTTC
>-|TRBJ2-1|-|TRBV6-2/TRBV6-3
CASSPLVRSYNEQFF
TGTGCCAGCAGTCCACTCGTACGATCTTACAATGAGCAGTTCTTC
>TRBD1|TRBJ1-2|-|TRBV6-5
CASSSQNRGRGYGYTF
TGTGCCAGCAGTTCCCAAAACAGGGGTCGCGGCTATGGCTACACCTTC
>-|TRBJ2-5|-|TRBV20-1
CSARDSRGTPGETQYF
TGCAGTGCTAGAGATTCAAGGGGGACACCTGGGGAGACCCAGTACTTC
>-|TRBJ2-7|-|TRBV4-2
CASSQEQGLIVYEQYF
TGTGCCAGCAGCCAAGAACAGGGTCTTATTGTCTACGAGCAGTACTTC
>-|TRBJ1-2|-|TRBV6-1
CASSGLFYGYTF
TGTGCCAGCAGTGGCCTCTTCTATGGCTACACCTTC
>TRBD1|TRBJ2-7|few|TRBV6-2/TRBV6-3
CASRQTGGYEQYF
TGTGCCAGCAGGCAGACAGGGGGCTACGAGCAGTACTTC